Shown below are 26 T cell receptor beta chains from a single sample sequenced in a study of blood T cell repertoires in COVID-19. Clones were read by immunoSEQ multiplex PCR, and TCRdb kept only the in-frame ones, dropping some. The data show some 220,000 clones, 83% seen once. The material sequenced was peripheral blood. The source of these receptors is a woman under 40 with COVID-19, enrolled during active disease.

This chain uses TRBV7-9 with TRBJ1-1; no clear D gene. V was shortened by 5 bases and J by 1 base, with 8 bases between the two germline ends. The length of the CDR3 is 13 residues. The V gene's germline CDR1 is SEHNR and CDR2 FQNEAQ (reference sequence). CDR3: CASSPAGNTEAFF. As DNA, the CDR3 is TGTGCCAGCAGCCCCGCAGGGAACACTGAAGCTTTCTTT.

The chain uses TRBV28 and TRBJ2-4, with 10 positions matching TRBD1. V shed 3 bases, J shed 0 bases, and the junction held 2 bases outside the gene matches. The V gene's germline CDR1 is MDHEN and CDR2 SYDVKM. CDR3 length equals 16 residues. The DNA for the CDR3 is TGTGCCAGCAGTTTTGGACAGGGGGTAGCCAAAAACATTCAGTACTTC. Its translation: CASSFGQGVAKNIQYF.

The V and J genes are TRBV27 and TRBJ1-2; possibly TRBD1 for D (6 bases). Deletions cut 6 bases from V and 2 bases from J, with 13 bases between. Germline CDR1 is MNHEY and CDR2 is SMNVEV (reference sequence). There are 14 residues in the CDR3. DNA of the CDR3: TGTGCCAGCAGCCCCTATAGGGGGAACTATGGCTACACCTTC. It codes for CASSPYRGNYGYTF.

CDR3 sequence: CASSPRPGQGAGELFF. Written as DNA, the CDR3 is TGTGCCAGCTCACCGCGCCCGGGACAGGGTGCCGGGGAGCTGTTTTTT. This chain joins TRBV18 and TRBJ2-2, with 9 bases identical to TRBD1. V lost 3 bases, J lost 6 bases, and 8 bases stayed unmatched. The CDR3 runs 16 residues. Germline lookup yields CDR1 KGHSH and CDR2 LQKENI.

CDR3 in DNA: TGTGCCAGCAGCCAAGAGGGCGGGAGTCCCATGGATACGCAGTATTTT. Translation gives CASSQEGGSPMDTQYF. This sequence joins TRBV4-2 and TRBJ2-3; 7 bases fit TRBD2. CDR3 size: 16 residues. V shed 0 bases and J 6 bases; nucleotides not matched to a gene: 9. Per the germline V gene, CDR1 is LGHNA and CDR2 is YNFKEQ.

This rearrangement joins TRBV10-3 to TRBJ2-1; TRBD1 matches 11 bases. V lost 4 bases and J lost 8; bases outside the gene matches: 7. The CDR3 runs to 15 residues. Germline loops: CDR1 ENHRY, CDR2 SYGVKD. The CDR3 sequence: CAISGGQGVVDEQFF. In nucleotides, the CDR3 is TGTGCCATCAGTGGGGGACAGGGGGTTGTGGATGAGCAGTTCTTC.

This clone was recorded many times. V gene TRBV3-1 (or the pseudogene TRBV3-2) combines with J gene TRBJ2-2; 9 bases fit TRBD1. V lost 6 bases to trimming and J lost 6 bases; unmatched junction nucleotides: 8. Germline V gives CDR1 LGHDT, CDR2 YNNKEL (reference sequence). The CDR3 length is 15 residues. As DNA, the CDR3 is TGTGCCAGCAGGGGGACAGGGATAAATGCCGGGGAGCTGTTTTTT. Translating gives CASRGTGINAGELFF.

The chain recombines TRBV28 with TRBJ1-2; 7 bases fit TRBD1. The germline V gene encodes CDR1 MDHEN and CDR2 SYDVKM. The CDR3 consists of 14 residues. With V trimmed by 3 bases and J by 8 bases, 9 bases remained unmatched. The CDR3 DNA follows: TGTGCCAGCAGTTTTCTAGGGGGCGAGGGGGGCTACACCTTC. Its protein product is CASSFLGGEGGYTF.

The chain employs TRBV19 and TRBJ2-3; D might be TRBD2 (6 bases). The V and J ends lost 0 bases and 0 bases respectively, with 13 bases between them. The CDR3 sequence is 17 residues long. In germline, CDR1 is LNHDA, CDR2 SQIVND (reference sequence). Written as DNA, the CDR3 is TGTGCCAGTAGTATAGAGTCGGCGGGGTCAAGCACAGATACGCAGTATTTT. Protein: CASSIESAGSSTDTQYF.

The chain links TRBV2 to TRBJ2-1; D is unclear. Germline loops: CDR1 SNHLY, CDR2 FYNNEI. With 4 bases removed from V and 4 bases from J, the gap between germline ends came to 14 bases. The CDR3 loop spans 15 amino acids. The CDR3 nucleotides read TGTGCCAGCAGTGTTGCGTTGCCCTCTTACAATGAGCAGTTCTTC. Protein: CASSVALPSYNEQFF.

This chain uses TRBV28 with TRBJ1-6, with D unclear. Germline V gene sequence: CDR1 MDHEN, CDR2 SYDVKM. Trimming took 6 bases from V and 3 from J, leaving 9 bases between them. The CDR3 sequence is 14 residues long. The CDR3 DNA is TGTGCCAGCAGCCCCGCGATCTATAATTCACCCCTCCACTTT. Protein sequence: CASSPAIYNSPLHF.

The chain links TRBV6-5 to TRBJ2-7; D not resolved. The germline V gene has CDR1 MNHEY and CDR2 SVGAGI. The V end was cut by 0 bases, the J end by 4 bases, with 7 bases between. The CDR3 spans 13 residues. In DNA form, the CDR3 reads TGTGCCAGCAGTTACTCGAGAGGATACGAGCAGTACTTC. The encoded protein is CASSYSRGYEQYF.

This chain links TRBV28 with TRBJ1-2; 9 bases map to TRBD1. Germline-derived CDR1 and CDR2 are MDHEN and SYDVKM. The V segment lost 11 bases and the J segment 0 bases; nucleotides outside the gene matches: 10. The CDR3 loop spans 15 amino acids. This chain's CDR3 is CAGQQGASANYGYTF. As DNA, the CDR3 is TGTGCCGGCCAACAGGGGGCGTCGGCTAACTATGGCTACACCTTC.

This clone was observed a handful of times. The chain couples TRBV7-2 to TRBJ2-7; TRBD2 matches 7 bases. The germline CDR1 and CDR2 sequences are SGHTA and FQGNSA. There are 17 residues in the CDR3. Trimming at V came to 1 base and at J to 7 bases, leaving 16 bases not matched to a gene. The CDR3 nucleotides are TGTGCCAGCAGCTTAGGTCGGAGTGGGAGGGCCCTTGGAGAGCAGTACTTC. Translation: CASSLGRSGRALGEQYF. Variable domain in full (rest from reference TRBV7-2 and TRBJ2-7): GAGVSQSPSNKVTEKGKDVELRCDPISGHTALYWYRQSLGQGLEFLIYFQGNSAPDKSGLPSDRFSAERTGGSVSTLTIQRTQQEDSAVYLCASSLGRSGRALGEQYFGPGTRLTVT.

This chain uses TRBV30 with TRBJ1-4; no clear D gene. Germline assignment: CDR1 GTSNPN and CDR2 SVGIG (reference sequence). Trimming took off 3 bases at V and 8 bases at J, with 16 bases between the two ends. The CDR3 covers 14 residues. CDR3 residues: CAWRGGQSPEKLFF. DNA for the CDR3: TGTGCCTGGAGGGGAGGGCAGTCCCCCGAAAAACTGTTTTTT.

The sample holds a few counts of this clone. The rearrangement joins TRBV5-1 to TRBJ2-7, with 12 bases fitting TRBD1. CDR1 is SGHRS and CDR2 is YFSETQ in the germline V gene. V lost 4 bases to trimming and J lost 6 bases; unmatched junction nucleotides: 11. The CDR3 sequence is 16 residues long. CDR3 sequence reads: CASSKNLGQGAIEQYF. For the CDR3, the DNA is TGCGCCAGCAGCAAGAACCTGGGACAGGGGGCGATCGAGCAGTACTTC.

The rearrangement links TRBV6-5 to TRBJ1-1, with unresolved D. The CDR3 covers 11 residues. Germline V gives CDR1 MNHEY, CDR2 SVGAGI. V lost 6 bases to trimming and J lost 10 bases, with 12 bases between them. The CDR3 loop is CASRAAQRAFF. For the CDR3, the DNA is TGTGCCAGCAGGGCCGCCCAACGAGCTTTCTTT.

The chain has TRBV6-5 and TRBJ2-5; 10 nucleotides line up with TRBD1. Germline V lookup: CDR1 MNHEY, CDR2 SVGAGI. Losses at the gene ends were 7 bases for V and 3 bases for J; bases not matched to a gene: 5. The CDR3 has 14 amino acids. This CDR3 is CASTRDRGEETQYF. The CDR3 DNA follows: TGTGCCAGCACCCGGGACAGGGGTGAAGAGACCCAGTACTTC.

The J gene is TRBJ2-3, the V gene TRBV7-9; D gene ambiguous. This CDR3 region has 11 residues. Germline V CDR1 and CDR2: SEHNR, FQNEAQ (reference sequence). The V and J ends lost 3 bases and 6 bases respectively, with 4 bases between them. The CDR3 protein is CASSFTDTQYF. DNA for the CDR3: TGTGCCAGCAGCTTTACTGATACGCAGTATTTT.

The V gene is TRBV28, the J gene TRBJ2-1, with TRBD2 matching 10 bases. Per the germline V gene, CDR1 is MDHEN and CDR2 is SYDVKM. The CDR3 runs 16 residues. J was trimmed by 3 bases and V by 1 base; bases with no gene match: 3. The CDR3 DNA is TGTGCCAGCAGTTTATCCCTAGCGGGGGACTACAATGAGCAGTTCTTC. Amino acids: CASSLSLAGDYNEQFF.

The chain joins TRBV4-1 to TRBJ2-1, with TRBD1 as a possible D gene (6 bases). V gave up 1 base and J gave up 12 bases, with 7 bases separating them. CDR1 MGHRA and CDR2 YSYEKL come from the germline V gene. The CDR3 spans 11 residues. CDR3 DNA: TGCGCCAGCAGCCAAGGGGACACGCAGTTCTTC. Translation: CASSQGDTQFF.

V usage is TRBV9 and J usage is TRBJ2-7; 10 bases map to TRBD1. After removal of 3 bases from V and 4 bases from J, the junction contained 4 bases not matched to a gene. CDR1 and CDR2 from the germline V gene are SGDLS and YYNGEE. The length of the CDR3 is 14 residues. The CDR3 region has the DNA TGTGCCAGCAGCGCACCGGGACAGGGGTACGAGCAGTACTTC. It codes for CASSAPGQGYEQYF.

The chain combines TRBV5-4 with TRBJ1-2; no clear D gene. CDR1 is SGHNT, CDR2 YYREEE, per germline (reference sequence). There are 15 residues in the CDR3. Trimming stripped 6 bases from V and 1 base from J, with 16 bases between. The CDR3, as DNA: TGTGCCAGCACCCTTGGAGAATGGATTAACTATGGCTACACCTTC. Encoded protein: CASTLGEWINYGYTF.

The chain joins TRBV13 to TRBJ2-2; 9 bases map to TRBD1. The V gene's germline CDR1 is PRHDT and CDR2 FYEKMQ (reference sequence). The ends lost 2 bases at V and 1 base at J; junction bases unmatched: 11. The CDR3 has 19 amino acids. Here the CDR3 reads CASSLSFSWGQGNTGELFF. CDR3 in DNA: TGTGCCAGCAGCTTATCTTTTTCGTGGGGACAGGGGAACACCGGGGAGCTGTTTTTT.

This chain joins TRBV12-3 or TRBV12-4 and TRBJ2-5; tentative D call: TRBD2 (6 bases). The V gene lost 8 bases and the J gene lost 2 bases, with 6 bases spanning the gap. The CDR3 sequence is 11 residues long. CDR3 amino acids: CASREQETQYF. The CDR3 nucleotides are TGTGCCAGCCGGGAGCAAGAGACCCAGTACTTC.

V usage is TRBV2 and J usage is TRBJ1-1, with a weak D call TRBD1 (5 bases). The ends were cut back, 6 bases at V and 5 bases at J, with 10 bases in the middle. The CDR3 has 12 amino acids. The V gene's germline CDR1 is SNHLY and CDR2 FYNNEI. The CDR3 here is CASSVGVTEAFF. CDR3 DNA sequence: TGTGCCAGCAGCGTAGGGGTTACTGAAGCTTTCTTT. Full variable domain (outside the CDR3, taken from reference TRBV2 and TRBJ1-1): EPEVTQTPSHQVTQMGQEVILRCVPISNHLYFYWYRQILGQKVEFLVSFYNNEISEKSEIFDDQFSVERPDGSNFTLKIRSTKLEDSAMYFCASSVGVTEAFFGQGTRLTVV.